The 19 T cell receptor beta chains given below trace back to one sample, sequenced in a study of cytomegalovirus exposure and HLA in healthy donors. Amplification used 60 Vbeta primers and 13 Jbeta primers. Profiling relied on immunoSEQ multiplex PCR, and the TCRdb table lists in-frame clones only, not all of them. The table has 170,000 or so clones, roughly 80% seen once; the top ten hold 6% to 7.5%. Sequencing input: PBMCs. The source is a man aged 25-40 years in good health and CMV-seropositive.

CDR3 sequence: CASSDRDRVNRKNNEQFF. The CDR3, as DNA: TGTGCCAGCAGTGACCGGGACAGGGTTAATCGGAAAAACAATGAGCAGTTCTTC. The genes are TRBV6-1 and TRBJ2-1; 9 bases map to TRBD1. Germline V gene data show CDR1 as MNHNS and CDR2 as SASEGT. The CDR3 is made up of 18 amino acids. V was pared by 3 bases and J by 5 bases, with 14 bases of the junction left unmatched.

CDR3: CSGGGYNEQFF. The CDR3 DNA sequence: TGTTCCGGGGGGGGGTACAATGAGCAGTTCTTC. J is TRBJ2-1 and V is TRBV7-9, with 8 bases lining up with TRBD2. The CDR3 loop spans 11 amino acids. Germline CDR1 SEHNR, CDR2 FQNEAQ (reference sequence).

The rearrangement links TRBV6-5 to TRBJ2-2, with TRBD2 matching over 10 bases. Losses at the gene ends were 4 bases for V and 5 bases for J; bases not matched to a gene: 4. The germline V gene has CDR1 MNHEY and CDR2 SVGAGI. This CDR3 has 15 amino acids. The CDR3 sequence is CASSSGLATTGELFF. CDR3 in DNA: TGTGCCAGCAGTTCGGGACTAGCGACTACCGGGGAGCTGTTTTTT.

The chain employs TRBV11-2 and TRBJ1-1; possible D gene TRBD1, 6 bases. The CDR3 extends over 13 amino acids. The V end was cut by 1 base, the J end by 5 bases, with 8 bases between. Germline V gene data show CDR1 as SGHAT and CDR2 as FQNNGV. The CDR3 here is CASSLVRGTEAFF. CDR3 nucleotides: TGTGCCAGCAGCTTAGTTAGGGGGACTGAAGCTTTCTTT.

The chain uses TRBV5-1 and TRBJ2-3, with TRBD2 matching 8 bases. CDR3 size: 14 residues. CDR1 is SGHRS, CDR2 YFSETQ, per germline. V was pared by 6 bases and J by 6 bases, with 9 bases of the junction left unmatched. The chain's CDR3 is CASKAGDLLDTQYF. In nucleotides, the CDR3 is TGCGCCAGCAAAGCGGGGGACCTGCTCGATACGCAGTATTTT.

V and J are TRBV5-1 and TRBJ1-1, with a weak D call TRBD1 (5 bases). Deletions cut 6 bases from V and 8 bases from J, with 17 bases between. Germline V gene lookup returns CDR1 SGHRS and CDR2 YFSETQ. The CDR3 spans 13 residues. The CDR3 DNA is TGCGCCAGCACCCCCCTGGGGCGTACCGAAGCTTTCTTT. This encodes CASTPLGRTEAFF.

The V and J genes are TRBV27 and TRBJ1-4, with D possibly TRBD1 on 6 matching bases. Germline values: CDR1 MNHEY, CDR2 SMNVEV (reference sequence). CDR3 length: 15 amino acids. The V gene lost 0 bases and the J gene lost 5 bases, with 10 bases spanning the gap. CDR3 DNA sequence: TGTGCCAGCAGTTTATCGGTGCAGGGGAATGAAAAACTGTTTTTT. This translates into CASSLSVQGNEKLFF.

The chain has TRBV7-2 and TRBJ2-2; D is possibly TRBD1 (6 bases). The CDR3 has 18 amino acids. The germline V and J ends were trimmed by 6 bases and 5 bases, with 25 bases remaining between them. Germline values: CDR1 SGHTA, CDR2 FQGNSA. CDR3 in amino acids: CASSRVQQGFVKTGELFF. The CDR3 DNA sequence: TGTGCCAGCAGTCGGGTTCAACAGGGATTCGTTAAGACCGGGGAGCTGTTTTTT.

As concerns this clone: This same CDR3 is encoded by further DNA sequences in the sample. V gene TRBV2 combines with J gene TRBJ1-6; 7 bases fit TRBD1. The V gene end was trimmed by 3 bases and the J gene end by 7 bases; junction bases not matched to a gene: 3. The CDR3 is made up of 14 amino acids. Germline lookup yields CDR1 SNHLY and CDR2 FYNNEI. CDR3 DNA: TGTGCCAGCAGTGAGACAGGGAGAAATTCACCCCTCCACTTT. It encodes CASSETGRNSPLHF.

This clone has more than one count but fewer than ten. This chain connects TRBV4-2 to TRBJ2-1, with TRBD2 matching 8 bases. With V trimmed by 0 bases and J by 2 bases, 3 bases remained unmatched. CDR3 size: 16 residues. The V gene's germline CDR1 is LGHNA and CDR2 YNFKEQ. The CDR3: CASSQEPAGAYNEQFF. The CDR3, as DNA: TGTGCCAGCAGCCAAGAACCAGCGGGGGCCTACAATGAGCAGTTCTTC.

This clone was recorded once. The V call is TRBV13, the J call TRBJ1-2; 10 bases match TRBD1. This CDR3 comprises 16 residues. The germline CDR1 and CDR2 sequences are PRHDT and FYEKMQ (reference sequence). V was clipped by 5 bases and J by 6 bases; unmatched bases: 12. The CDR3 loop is CASSRTGQGKADGYTF. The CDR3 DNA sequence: TGTGCCAGCAGCAGGACGGGACAGGGGAAGGCGGATGGCTACACCTTC. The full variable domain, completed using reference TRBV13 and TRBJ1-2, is AAGVIQSPRHLIKEKRETATLKCYPIPRHDTVYWYQQGPGQDPQFLISFYEKMQSDKGSIPDRFSAQQFSDYHSELNMSSLELGDSALYFCASSRTGQGKADGYTFGSGTRLTVV.

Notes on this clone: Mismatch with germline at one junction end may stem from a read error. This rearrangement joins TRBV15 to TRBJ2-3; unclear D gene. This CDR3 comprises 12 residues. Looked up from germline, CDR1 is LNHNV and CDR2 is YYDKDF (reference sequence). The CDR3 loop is CATRLGTDTQYF. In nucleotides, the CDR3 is TGTGCCACCCGTTTGGGCACGGATACGCAGTATTTT. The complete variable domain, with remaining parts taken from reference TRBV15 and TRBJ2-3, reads DAMVIQNPRYQVTQFGKPVTLSCSQTLNHNVMYWYQQKSSQAPKLLFHYYDKDFNNEADTPDNFQSRRPNTSFCFLDIRSPGLGDTAMYLCATRLGTDTQYFGPGTRLTVL.

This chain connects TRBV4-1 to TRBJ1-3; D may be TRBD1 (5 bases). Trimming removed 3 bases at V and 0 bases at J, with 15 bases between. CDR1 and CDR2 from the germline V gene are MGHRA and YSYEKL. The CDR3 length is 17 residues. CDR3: CASSQIAQAYSGNTIYF. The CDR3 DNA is TGCGCCAGCAGCCAGATAGCACAGGCCTACTCTGGAAACACCATATATTTT.

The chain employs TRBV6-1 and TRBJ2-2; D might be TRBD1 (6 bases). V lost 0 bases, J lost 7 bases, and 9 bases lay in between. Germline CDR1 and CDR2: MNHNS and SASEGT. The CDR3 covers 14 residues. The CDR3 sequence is CASSEAGAVGELFF. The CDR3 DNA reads TGTGCCAGCAGTGAAGCGGGGGCTGTCGGGGAGCTGTTTTTT.

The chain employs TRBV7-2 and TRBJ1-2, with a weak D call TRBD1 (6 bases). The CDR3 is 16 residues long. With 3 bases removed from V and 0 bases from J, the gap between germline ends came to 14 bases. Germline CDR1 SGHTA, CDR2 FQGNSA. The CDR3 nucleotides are TGTGCCAGCAGCTTCCCCGGGACACGTCCTAACTATGGCTACACCTTC. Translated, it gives CASSFPGTRPNYGYTF.

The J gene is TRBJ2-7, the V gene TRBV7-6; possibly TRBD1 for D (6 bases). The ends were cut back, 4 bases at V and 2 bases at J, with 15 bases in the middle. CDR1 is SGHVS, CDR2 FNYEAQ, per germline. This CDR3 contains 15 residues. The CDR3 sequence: CASSSPGVSTYEQYF. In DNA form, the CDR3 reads TGTGCCAGCAGCTCACCAGGGGTAAGCACCTACGAGCAGTACTTC.

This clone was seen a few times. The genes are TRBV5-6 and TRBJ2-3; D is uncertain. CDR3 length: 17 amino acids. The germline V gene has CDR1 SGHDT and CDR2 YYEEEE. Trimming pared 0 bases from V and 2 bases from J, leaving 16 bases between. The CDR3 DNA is TGTGCCAGCAGCTTGGTGTCCGGGTACTCTCTCACAGATACGCAGTATTTT. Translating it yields CASSLVSGYSLTDTQYF.

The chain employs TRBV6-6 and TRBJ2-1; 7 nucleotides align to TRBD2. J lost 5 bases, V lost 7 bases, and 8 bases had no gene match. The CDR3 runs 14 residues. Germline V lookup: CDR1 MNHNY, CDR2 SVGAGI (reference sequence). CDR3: CASTGLVLHNEQFF. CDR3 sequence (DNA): TGTGCCAGCACAGGACTAGTACTCCACAATGAGCAGTTCTTC.

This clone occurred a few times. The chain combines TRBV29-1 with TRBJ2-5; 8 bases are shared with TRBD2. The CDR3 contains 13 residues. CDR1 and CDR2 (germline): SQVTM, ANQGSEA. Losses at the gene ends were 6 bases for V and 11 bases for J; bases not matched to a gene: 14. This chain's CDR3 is CSVLRAGEREQYF. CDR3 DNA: TGCAGCGTCCTCCGAGCGGGAGAACGAGAGCAGTACTTC. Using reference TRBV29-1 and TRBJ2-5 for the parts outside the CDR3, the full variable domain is SAVISQKPSRDICQRGTSLTIQCQVDSQVTMMFWYRQQPGQSLTLIATANQGSEATYESGFVIDKFPISRPNLTFSTLTVSNMSPEDSSIYLCSVLRAGEREQYFGPGTRLLVL.